This T cell receptor (beta chain) was documented in a study of CD8 T cells in ankylosing spondylitis. Study observations and caveats: Seemingly distinctive of ankylosing spondylitis blood was a TCR beta motif formed by eight highly homologous variants. Certain motif variants had earlier been reported in reactive arthritis synovial fluid and blood. Matched synovial fluid from ankylosing spondylitis patients was reported to be enriched for disease-linked clones.

TCRdb fed the 5' RACE reads into MiXCR, producing one record per CDR3 protein. The sample contains tens of thousands of distinct CDR3 sequences, about 9% of which appear only once. This clonotype turned up a few times. Antigen unknown. This clonotype originated in a male donor with ankylosing spondylitis. Specimen: blood, either unsorted or a sorted T cell fraction (not recorded which).

CDR3 in amino acids: CSVENDYNEQFF. The CDR3, as DNA: TGCAGCGTTGAAAATGACTACAATGAGCAGTTCTTC. The chain links TRBV29-1 to TRBJ2-1; D not resolved. The CDR3 spans 12 residues. Trimming cost V 2 bases and J 3 bases, with 5 bases left between them. From germline, CDR1 is SQVTM and CDR2 ANQGSEA.